These 8 T cell receptor beta chains originate from one sample sequenced in a study of CD8+ T cells in alopecia areata. Sequencing used cDNA as its template, made by extracting RNA and reverse transcribing it. The repertoire was sequenced with immunoSEQ multiplex PCR; TCRdb's copy has only in-frame clones and lacks some. This sample carries more than 200,000 clones, 66% of them seen once, and the ten largest clones take 0.95% to 1.5%. Treatment reported: oral pan-JAK inhibitor, 5-10 mg twice daily. The material sequenced was CD4+ T cells sorted from blood, taken between weeks 44 and 45, from a patient treated with tofacitinib. These receptors were taken from a human donor with alopecia areata.

The genes are TRBV30 and TRBJ1-1; D not certain. Trimming shortened V by 1 base and J by 0 bases, and 3 bases separated the two germline ends. In germline, CDR1 is GTSNPN, CDR2 SVGIG (reference sequence). This CDR3 contains 12 residues. CDR3 nucleotides: TGTGCCTGGAGTGGTATGAACACTGAAGCTTTCTTT. Its protein is CAWSGMNTEAFF. The full variable domain, with the rest looked up from reference TRBV30 and TRBJ1-1, is SQTIHQWPATLVQPVGSPLSLECTVEGTSNPNLYWYRQAAGRGLQLLFYSVGIGQISSEVPQNLSASRPQDRQFILSSKKLLLSDSGFYLCAWSGMNTEAFFGQGTRLTVV.

The chain employs TRBV20-1 and TRBJ1-6, with D unclear. Germline loops: CDR1 DFQATT, CDR2 SNEGSKA (reference sequence). V lost 6 bases and J lost 7, with 7 bases in between. CDR3 length: 11 amino acids. The CDR3 region is CSASDNSPLHF. CDR3 nucleotides: TGCAGTGCCTCTGACAATTCACCCCTCCACTTT.

This chain uses TRBV11-1 with TRBJ2-7; no reliable D call. Trimming removed 3 bases from V and 1 base from J, with 7 bases in between. Germline V lookup: CDR1 SGHAT, CDR2 FQDESV (reference sequence). The CDR3 totals 13 residues. The CDR3 loop reads CASSLTVSYEQYF. The DNA of the CDR3 is TGTGCCAGCAGCTTGACGGTATCCTACGAGCAGTACTTC.

This chain connects TRBV5-6 to TRBJ1-3; D remains ambiguous. Trimming took 5 bases from V and 0 from J, leaving 9 bases between them. The germline gives CDR1 SGHDT, CDR2 YYEEEE. The CDR3 contains 14 residues. The CDR3 DNA is TGTGCCAGCAGACCCGGAGGCTCTGGAAACACCATATATTTT. Residues: CASRPGGSGNTIYF.

This chain joins TRBV10-1 and TRBJ2-7; maybe TRBD1 (7 bases). The CDR3 extends over 13 amino acids. From germline, CDR1 is WNHNN and CDR2 SYGVQD (reference sequence). The V gene lost 8 bases and the J gene lost 5 bases, with 16 bases spanning the gap. CDR3 residues: CASGETGRNEQYF. CDR3 sequence (DNA): TGCGCCAGCGGAGAGACAGGGAGGAACGAGCAGTACTTC.

This chain connects TRBV5-4 to TRBJ2-7; possibly TRBD1 for D (6 bases). This CDR3 is 13 amino acids long. Germline V gives CDR1 SGHNT, CDR2 YYREEE (reference sequence). Trimming pared 4 bases from V and 3 bases from J, leaving 11 bases between. The CDR3 DNA follows: TGTGCCAGCAGCCGCGGACAGAACTACGAGCAGTACTTC. This encodes CASSRGQNYEQYF.

This clone was observed a handful of times. The chain joins TRBV29-1 to TRBJ2-3; 12 bases agree with TRBD2. The CDR3 loop spans 16 amino acids. V was pared by 4 bases and J by 1 base, with 6 bases of the junction left unmatched. From germline, CDR1 is SQVTM and CDR2 ANQGSEA. The CDR3 reads CSVGRTSGEGTDTQYF. CDR3 nucleotide sequence: TGCAGCGTTGGGCGGACTAGCGGGGAAGGCACAGATACGCAGTATTTT.

This rearrangement joins TRBV29-1 to TRBJ2-7; maybe TRBD2 (6 bases). The CDR3 covers 13 residues. Looked up from germline, CDR1 is SQVTM and CDR2 is ANQGSEA. Trimming removed 2 bases at V and 5 bases at J, with 13 bases between. CDR3 residues: CSVERGAGNEQYF. The CDR3 DNA reads as TGCAGCGTTGAAAGAGGGGCGGGGAACGAGCAGTACTTC.